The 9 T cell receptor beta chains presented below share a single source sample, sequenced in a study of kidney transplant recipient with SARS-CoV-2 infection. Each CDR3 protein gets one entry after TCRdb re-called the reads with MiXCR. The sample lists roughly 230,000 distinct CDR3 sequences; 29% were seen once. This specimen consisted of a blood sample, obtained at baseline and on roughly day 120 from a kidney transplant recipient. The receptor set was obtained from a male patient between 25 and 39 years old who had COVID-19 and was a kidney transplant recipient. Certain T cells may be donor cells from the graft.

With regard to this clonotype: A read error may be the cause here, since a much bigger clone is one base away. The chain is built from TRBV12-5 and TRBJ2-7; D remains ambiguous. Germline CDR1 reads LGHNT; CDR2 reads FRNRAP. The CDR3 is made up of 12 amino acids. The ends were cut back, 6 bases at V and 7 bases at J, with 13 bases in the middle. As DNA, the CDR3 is TGTGCTAGTGGCCCCCAACTACCTGAGCAGTACTTC. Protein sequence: CASGPQLPEQYF.

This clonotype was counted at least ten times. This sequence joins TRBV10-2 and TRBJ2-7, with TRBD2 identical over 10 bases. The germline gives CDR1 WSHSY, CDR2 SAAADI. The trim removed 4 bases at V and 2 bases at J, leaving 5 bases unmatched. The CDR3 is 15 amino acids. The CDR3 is CASSVRTSGAYEQYF. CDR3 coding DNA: TGCGCCAGCAGTGTCAGGACTAGCGGCGCCTACGAGCAGTACTTC.

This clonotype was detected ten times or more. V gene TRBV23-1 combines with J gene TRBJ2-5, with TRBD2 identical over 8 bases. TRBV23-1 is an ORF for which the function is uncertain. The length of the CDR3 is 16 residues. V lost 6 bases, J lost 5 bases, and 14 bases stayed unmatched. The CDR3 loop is CASSPKCIAGWETQYF. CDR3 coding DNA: TGCGCCAGCAGCCCGAAATGTATAGCGGGATGGGAGACCCAGTACTTC.

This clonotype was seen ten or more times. CDR3 sequence: CSARSLRPRQGDTQYF. CDR3 sequence (DNA): TGCAGTGCTAGGTCCCTGCGCCCACGGCAGGGAGATACGCAGTATTTT. The chain couples TRBV20-1 to TRBJ2-3, with TRBD1 as a possible D gene (5 bases). Looked up from germline, CDR1 is DFQATT and CDR2 is SNEGSKA (reference sequence). V was clipped by 3 bases and J by 5 bases, with 21 bases between them. CDR3 length equals 16 residues.

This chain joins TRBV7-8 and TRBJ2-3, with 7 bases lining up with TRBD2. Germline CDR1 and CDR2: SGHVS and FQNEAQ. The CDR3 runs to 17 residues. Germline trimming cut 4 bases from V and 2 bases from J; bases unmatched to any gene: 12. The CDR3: CASSSRRVAGLTDTQYF. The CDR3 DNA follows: TGTGCCAGCAGCTCCCGCCGGGTAGCGGGCCTCACAGATACGCAGTATTTT.

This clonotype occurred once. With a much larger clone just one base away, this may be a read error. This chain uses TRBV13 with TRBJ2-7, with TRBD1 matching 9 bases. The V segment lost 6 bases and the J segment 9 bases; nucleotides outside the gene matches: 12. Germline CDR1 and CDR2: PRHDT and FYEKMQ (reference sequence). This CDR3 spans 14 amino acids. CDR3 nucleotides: TGTGCCAGCAGACCGGGGACGGACAGGGGCGGGCAGTACTTC. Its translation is CASRPGTDRGGQYF.

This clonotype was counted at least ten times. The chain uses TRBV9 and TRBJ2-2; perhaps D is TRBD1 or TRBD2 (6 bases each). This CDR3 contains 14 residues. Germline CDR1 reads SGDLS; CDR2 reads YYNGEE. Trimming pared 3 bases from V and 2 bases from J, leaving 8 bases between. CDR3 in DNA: TGTGCCAGCAGCGAGGGGGGAAACACCGGGGAGCTGTTTTTT. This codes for CASSEGGNTGELFF.

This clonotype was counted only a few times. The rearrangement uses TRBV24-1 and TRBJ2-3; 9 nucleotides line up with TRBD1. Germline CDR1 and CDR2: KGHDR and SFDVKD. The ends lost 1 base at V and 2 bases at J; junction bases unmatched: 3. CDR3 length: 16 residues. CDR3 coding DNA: TGTGCCACCAGTGATTTTGGGACAGGGATCACAGATACGCAGTATTTT. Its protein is CATSDFGTGITDTQYF.

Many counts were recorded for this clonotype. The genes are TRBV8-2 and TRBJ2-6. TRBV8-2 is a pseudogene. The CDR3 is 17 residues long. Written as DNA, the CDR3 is TGTGGCACAGAGACAAGGATAACACAAAGTCGGGCCAACGTCCTGACTTTC. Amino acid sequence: CGTETRITQSRANVLTF.